This section outlines one T cell receptor (beta chain) sequence together with its context. What it binds is not known. The entry originates in a study of glioma-infiltrating T cells. The germline CDR1 and CDR2 sequences are SGHAT and FQDESV (reference sequence). The CDR3 has 17 amino acids. V lost 3 bases to trimming and J lost 5 bases, with 22 bases between them. The study's findings and limits: Gliomas, especially low-grade, showed above-expected tissue-blood divergence; non-neoplastic patients showed below. Very few CDR3 sequences were shared between tissue and blood.

Using RNA template, CDR3s of TCR alpha and beta were amplified with iRepertoire arm-PCR. One-step reverse transcription and amplification started from roughly 100-400 ng of tissue mRNA or PBMC total RNA. In TCRdb, the multiplex PCR reads were re-called with MiXCR into one record per CDR3 protein. The repertoire has some 160,000 distinct CDR3 sequences, more than 35% of them found once; the top ten carry 4% to 6.5%. The sequence came from a human donor with low-grade glioma or glioblastoma, undergoing nonglioma brain surgery, or in good health (not recorded which). The V gene is TRBV11-1, the J gene TRBJ2-5; weak D call: TRBD1 (5 bases). Specimen: glioma tissue, nonneoplastic brain tissue, or PBMCs (not recorded which). The CDR3: CASSFREGISFGETQYF. Written as DNA, the CDR3 is TGTGCCAGCAGCTTCAGGGAAGGTATTTCATTCGGGGAGACCCAGTACTTC.